The 24 T cell receptor beta chains below were found in one sample sequenced in a study of blood T cell repertoires in COVID-19. Assay used: immunoSEQ multiplex PCR; TCRdb lists only in-frame clones, some missing. Of approximately 150,000 clones in the sample, roughly nine tenths were seen once. The sample was peripheral blood. These receptor sequences come from a woman aged 70-85 years with acute or convalescent COVID-19.

The V gene is TRBV6-5, the J gene TRBJ1-5; D may be TRBD1 (5 bases). Trimming stripped 7 bases from V and 1 base from J, with 11 bases between. The CDR3 is 14 residues long. Germline lookup yields CDR1 MNHEY and CDR2 SVGAGI. The CDR3 is CASTPPGSNQPQHF. For the CDR3, the DNA is TGTGCCAGCACTCCCCCAGGGAGCAATCAGCCCCAGCATTTT.

V gene TRBV5-4 combines with J gene TRBJ1-1; no clear D. The CDR3 totals 13 residues. Trimming pared 2 bases from V and 6 bases from J, leaving 11 bases between. Germline V gene lookup returns CDR1 SGHNT and CDR2 YYREEE (reference sequence). The CDR3 region is CASSFLPSAEAFF. CDR3 nucleotides: TGTGCCAGCAGCTTCCTACCTTCCGCTGAAGCTTTCTTT.

The gene calls are TRBV6-5 and TRBJ2-6; D gene ambiguous. Trimming shortened V by 2 bases and J by 2 bases, and 10 bases separated the two germline ends. The germline V gene encodes CDR1 MNHEY and CDR2 SVGAGI. This CDR3 has 16 amino acids. The CDR3 nucleotides read TGTGCCAGCAGTTACGTCGTCCTAGCTGGGGCCAACGTCCTGACTTTC. Amino acids: CASSYVVLAGANVLTF.

In this sample, this clone turned up once. The chain has TRBV10-3 and TRBJ1-2; D is possibly TRBD1 (6 bases). The CDR3 length is 15 residues. CDR1 and CDR2 (germline): ENHRY, SYGVKD. Trimming took off 2 bases at V and 2 bases at J, with 12 bases between the two ends. The chain's CDR3 is CAISEGDIINYGYTF. CDR3 DNA: TGTGCCATCAGTGAGGGGGACATTATAAACTATGGCTACACCTTC.

In this sample, this clone turned up once. V and J are TRBV6-5 and TRBJ2-7; TRBD1 matches 7 bases. The CDR3 consists of 15 residues. Germline V gene sequence: CDR1 MNHEY, CDR2 SVGAGI. V trimming: 6 bases; J trimming: 0 bases; junction bases outside the gene matches: 8. CDR3 in DNA: TGTGCCAGCAGGCCTACAGGGGTGGGCTCCTACGAGCAGTACTTC. Its protein is CASRPTGVGSYEQYF.

This clone was seen only a few times. The rearrangement links TRBV30 to TRBJ1-2, with TRBD1 matching over 9 bases. The CDR3 length is 15 residues. Germline CDR1 GTSNPN, CDR2 SVGIG (reference sequence). V lost 0 bases, J lost 6 bases, and 8 bases stayed unmatched. The CDR3 is CAWSVMGQGLDGYTF. CDR3 nucleotide sequence: TGTGCCTGGAGTGTAATGGGACAGGGTTTGGATGGCTACACCTTC.

In nucleotides, the CDR3 is TGTGCCAGCAGTCCCGGACTAGGCTACGAGCAGTACTTC. Its translation is CASSPGLGYEQYF. The chain has TRBV7-9 and TRBJ2-7; 7 bases are shared with TRBD2. The V gene end was trimmed by 6 bases and the J gene end by 3 bases; junction bases not matched to a gene: 5. CDR1 SEHNR and CDR2 FQNEAQ come from the germline V gene (reference sequence). The CDR3 loop spans 13 amino acids.

This clone was observed a few times. The V gene is TRBV7-2, the J gene TRBJ1-2, with unresolved D. CDR3 length: 13 residues. The germline V gene encodes CDR1 SGHTA and CDR2 FQGNSA. V dropped 1 base and J dropped 5 bases, with 8 bases sitting between them. The CDR3 region is CASSLGSGYGYTF. CDR3 sequence (DNA): TGTGCCAGCAGCTTAGGGTCGGGGTATGGCTACACCTTC.

CDR3 nucleotides: TGTGCCAGCAGCGAGCGACAGGGGGCAGGCTACGAGCAGTACTTC. It yields the protein CASSERQGAGYEQYF. V is TRBV6-5 and J is TRBJ2-7, with TRBD1 matching 10 bases. V dropped 6 bases and J dropped 3; count of bases not matched to a gene: 8. Germline V gene data show CDR1 as MNHEY and CDR2 as SVGAGI. The CDR3 runs 15 residues.

V and J are TRBV4-1 and TRBJ1-5; D not certain. V dropped 1 base and J dropped 4 bases, with 8 bases sitting between them. Per germline, CDR1 MGHRA and CDR2 YSYEKL. The CDR3 is 14 amino acids. Here the CDR3 DNA reads TGCGCCAGCAGCCAAGGGTGGCAGAATCAGCCCCAGCATTTT. This gives the protein CASSQGWQNQPQHF.

The chain combines TRBV27 with TRBJ1-2; D gene uncertain. This CDR3 is 16 amino acids long. V was pared by 5 bases and J by 4 bases, with 20 bases between. CDR1 is MNHEY and CDR2 is SMNVEV in the germline V gene (reference sequence). The DNA for the CDR3 is TGTGCCAGCAGTCTTAGTCCGGAGGCGACAATCTATGGCTACACCTTC. It encodes CASSLSPEATIYGYTF.

The chain employs TRBV5-5 and TRBJ1-1, with 9 bases fitting TRBD1. Trimming cost V 4 bases and J 0 bases; bases outside gene matches: 7. The CDR3 length is 16 residues. Germline V CDR1 and CDR2: SGHKS, YYEKEE (reference sequence). Here the CDR3 reads CASSPGTGSLNTEAFF. The CDR3 DNA reads TGTGCCAGCAGCCCCGGGACAGGGTCATTGAACACTGAAGCTTTCTTT.

This sequence joins TRBV30 and TRBJ1-2; 12 positions match TRBD1. V shed 3 bases and J 5 bases; nucleotides not matched to a gene: 7. This CDR3 has 15 amino acids. Germline V lookup: CDR1 GTSNPN, CDR2 SVGIG (reference sequence). Here the CDR3 reads CAWRWGDRGRYGYTF. CDR3 coding DNA: TGTGCCTGGAGATGGGGGGACAGGGGGCGGTATGGCTACACCTTC.

The chain carries TRBV5-6 and TRBJ1-2; 8 bases align to TRBD1. CDR3 length: 17 residues. CDR1 is SGHDT and CDR2 is YYEEEE in the germline V gene. Losses at the gene ends were 0 bases for V and 1 base for J; bases not matched to a gene: 8. CDR3 coding DNA: TGTGCCAGCAGCTTGGTCGTGCTTACAGGGGGTAACTATGGCTACACCTTC. Translating it yields CASSLVVLTGGNYGYTF.

The rearrangement links TRBV2 to TRBJ1-2, with D perhaps matching TRBD1 (5 bases). Germline loops: CDR1 SNHLY, CDR2 FYNNEI. CDR3 length: 14 amino acids. V was cut by 4 bases and J by 3 bases, with 12 bases left in between. In DNA, the CDR3 is TGTGCCAGCAGTGCGTACGGGGGTGACTATGGCTACACCTTC. It encodes CASSAYGGDYGYTF.

The chain links TRBV4-1 to TRBJ2-7; 10 nucleotides agree with TRBD2. V lost 4 bases to trimming and J lost 0 bases; unmatched junction nucleotides: 3. This CDR3 is built from 15 residues. CDR1 and CDR2 from the germline V gene are MGHRA and YSYEKL. CDR3 region: CASSPGLAYSYEQYF. DNA for the CDR3: TGCGCCAGCAGCCCGGGACTAGCGTACTCCTACGAGCAGTACTTC.

V and J are TRBV27 and TRBJ1-6; D might be TRBD1 (6 bases). V shed 6 bases and J shed 9 bases, with 18 bases lying between them. Per germline, CDR1 MNHEY and CDR2 SMNVEV (reference sequence). The CDR3 covers 15 residues. CDR3 residues: CASSRTGFGASPLHF. CDR3 bases: TGTGCCAGCAGCCGCACAGGGTTTGGGGCTTCACCCCTCCACTTT.

This chain links TRBV28 with TRBJ1-6; D unresolved. Trimming took 5 bases from V and 0 from J, leaving 11 bases between them. Germline V gene sequence: CDR1 MDHEN, CDR2 SYDVKM. The CDR3 has 16 residues. Written as DNA, the CDR3 is TGTGCCAGCAGTGGCACACGGAGCTCCTATAATTCACCCCTCCACTTT. Amino acid sequence: CASSGTRSSYNSPLHF.

The J gene is TRBJ2-6, the V gene TRBV5-4; the match to TRBD1 covers 11 bases. Trimming took 0 bases from V and 4 from J; bases not matched to a gene: 6. Germline lookup yields CDR1 SGHNT and CDR2 YYREEE (reference sequence). The CDR3 length is 18 residues. The CDR3 loop is CASSLGGTGGTGANVLTF. The CDR3 nucleotides are TGTGCCAGCAGCTTGGGCGGGACAGGGGGGACGGGGGCCAACGTCCTGACTTTC.

The V call is TRBV19, the J call TRBJ2-2, with 7 bases aligning to TRBD1. With V trimmed by 9 bases and J by 1 base, 11 bases remained unmatched. The CDR3 length is 16 residues. Germline CDR1 is LNHDA and CDR2 is SQIVND (reference sequence). The CDR3 reads CARGKTGTVNTGELFF. The CDR3 bases are TGTGCCAGGGGGAAAACCGGGACAGTGAACACCGGGGAGCTGTTTTTT.

CDR3 coding DNA: TGTGCCAGCAGCGAAAGGGGGACCTATGGCTACACCTTC. Translation: CASSERGTYGYTF. The chain couples TRBV7-2 to TRBJ1-2, with D perhaps TRBD1 (6 bases). The CDR3 loop spans 13 amino acids. V was trimmed by 5 bases and J by 4 bases, leaving 11 bases between them. Germline lookup yields CDR1 SGHTA and CDR2 FQGNSA.

The V call is TRBV5-1, the J call TRBJ2-6, with TRBD1 identical over 8 bases. The V gene end was trimmed by 3 bases and the J gene end by 0 bases; junction bases not matched to a gene: 8. Germline loops: CDR1 SGHRS, CDR2 YFSETQ. The CDR3 has 18 residues. The CDR3 region is CASSWGTQGASGANVLTF. The CDR3, as DNA: TGCGCCAGCAGCTGGGGGACCCAGGGGGCCTCTGGGGCCAACGTCCTGACTTTC.

The rearrangement links TRBV10-3 to TRBJ1-1; TRBD1 matches at 10 bases. Germline CDR1 ENHRY, CDR2 SYGVKD. J was trimmed by 5 bases and V by 6 bases; bases with no gene match: 6. The CDR3 sequence is 14 residues long. CDR3 residues: CAIRGTGVSTEAFF. CDR3 sequence (DNA): TGTGCCATCAGGGGGACAGGGGTTTCTACTGAAGCTTTCTTT.

This chain uses TRBV28 with TRBJ1-5, with a weak D call TRBD1 (5 bases). V lost 3 bases, J lost 6 bases, and 12 bases lay in between. Germline lookup yields CDR1 MDHEN and CDR2 SYDVKM. This CDR3 contains 14 residues. DNA of the CDR3: TGTGCCAGCAGTTTGGACAAGTCGGGTCAGCCCCAGCATTTT. It yields the protein CASSLDKSGQPQHF. The whole variable domain, remainder taken from reference TRBV28 and TRBJ1-5, is DVKVTQSSRYLVKRTGEKVFLECVQDMDHENMFWYRQDPGLGLRLIYFSYDVKMKEKGDIPEGYSVSREKKERFSLILESASTNQTSMYLCASSLDKSGQPQHFGDGTRLSIL.